This TCR beta chain was recovered during a study of control samples from healthy donors and cancer patients. V was shortened by 4 bases and J by 2 bases, with 10 bases between the two germline ends. The CDR3 has 14 residues. Germline-derived CDR1 and CDR2 are MNHEY and SVGEGT. Sequencing used immunoSEQ multiplex PCR; TCRdb keeps in-frame clones, though not all of them. Of about 180,000 clones in the sample, approximately 94% were seen once. The receptor was isolated from a woman between 18 and 30 years old in good health. The chain carries TRBV6-2 or TRBV6-3 and TRBJ2-3; TRBD2 might be the D (6 bases). The sequenced material came from blood. CDR3 DNA sequence: TGTGCCAGCAGTTGGAGGGACCCCACAGATACGCAGTATTTT. As protein: CASSWRDPTDTQYF.